This T cell receptor (beta chain) was documented in a study of T cells in localized non-small cell lung cancer. V lost 4 bases and J lost 4; bases outside the gene matches: 6. The CDR3 is made up of 15 amino acids. Germline loops: CDR1 MNHEY, CDR2 SVGAGI. Clones were read by immunoSEQ multiplex PCR, and TCRdb kept only the in-frame ones, dropping some. The table lists tens of thousands of clones, roughly 86% of them singletons, with approximately 15% in the top ten. V gene TRBV6-5 combines with J gene TRBJ1-2; the match to TRBD1 covers 10 bases. The receptor's source is a female donor of 60 years or more with stage I lung adenocarcinoma. Sequences were derived from peripheral blood, sampled before any cancer treatment. CDR3 nucleotides: TGTGCCAGCAGTTCACCGGGACAGGGGCGCTATGGCTACACCTTC. Residues: CASSSPGQGRYGYTF.